The clone carrying this T cell receptor (beta chain) has ten or more counts. The sample comes from a study of shared clonotypes between healthy human individuals. This CDR3 region has 12 residues. V was pared by 4 bases and J by 6 bases, with 3 bases of the junction left unmatched. Germline V gene sequence: CDR1 SGHTA, CDR2 FQGNSA. Both subsets, CD45RA+ naive and CD45RA-negative memory, were split from the CD4+ cells. Profiling relied on immunoSEQ multiplex PCR, and the TCRdb table lists in-frame clones only, not all of them. The sample shows around 720,000 clones, around 73% of them seen only once. This TCR was sampled from a woman aged 25 to 45 in good health. Sequenced input: memory CD4+ T cells sorted from blood. Subset given: CD45RA-negative fraction. The chain combines TRBV7-2 with TRBJ2-7, with TRBD1 identical over 7 bases. CDR3 bases: TGTGCCAGCAGCTCACAGGGGTTCGAGCAGTACTTC. Translating gives CASSSQGFEQYF. Full variable domain (remainder filled in from reference TRBV7-2 and TRBJ2-7): GAGVSQSPSNKVTEKGKDVELRCDPISGHTALYWYRQSLGQGLEFLIYFQGNSAPDKSGLPSDRFSAERTGGSVSTLTIQRTQQEDSAVYLCASSSQGFEQYFGPGTRLTVT.